Included here is one T cell receptor beta chain sequence, with context. These data come from a study of blood T cell repertoires in COVID-19. Per the germline V gene, CDR1 is GTSNPN and CDR2 is SVGIG (reference sequence). J was trimmed by 7 bases and V by 6 bases; bases with no gene match: 9. The CDR3 has 15 amino acids. The protocol was immunoSEQ multiplex PCR, while the TCRdb copy is restricted to in-frame clones and leaves out a portion. The sample includes about 330,000 clones, over 75% of them seen just once. This receptor was obtained from a woman between 18 and 29 years old who had recovered from COVID-19. Sequencing used PBMCs or T cells enriched from blood (not recorded which). V and J are TRBV30 and TRBJ2-1; 13 positions match TRBD2. In DNA, the CDR3 is TGTGCCTGTCCCCGGACTAGCGGGAGAAGGAATGAGCAGTTCTTC. Its protein product is CACPRTSGRRNEQFF.